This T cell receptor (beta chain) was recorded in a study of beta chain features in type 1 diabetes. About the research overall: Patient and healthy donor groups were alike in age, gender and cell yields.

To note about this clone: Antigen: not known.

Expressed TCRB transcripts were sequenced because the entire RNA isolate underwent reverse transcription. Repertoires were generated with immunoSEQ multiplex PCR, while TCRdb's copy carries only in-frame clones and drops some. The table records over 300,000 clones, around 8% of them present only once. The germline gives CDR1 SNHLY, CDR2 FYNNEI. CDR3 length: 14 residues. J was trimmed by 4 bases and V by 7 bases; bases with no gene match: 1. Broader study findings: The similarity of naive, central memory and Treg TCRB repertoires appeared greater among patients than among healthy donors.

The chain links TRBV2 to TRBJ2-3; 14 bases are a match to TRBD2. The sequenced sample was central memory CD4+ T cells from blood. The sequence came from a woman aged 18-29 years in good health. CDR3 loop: CASTGLAGADTQYF. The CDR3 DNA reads TGTGCCAGCACGGGACTAGCGGGAGCAGATACGCAGTATTTT.